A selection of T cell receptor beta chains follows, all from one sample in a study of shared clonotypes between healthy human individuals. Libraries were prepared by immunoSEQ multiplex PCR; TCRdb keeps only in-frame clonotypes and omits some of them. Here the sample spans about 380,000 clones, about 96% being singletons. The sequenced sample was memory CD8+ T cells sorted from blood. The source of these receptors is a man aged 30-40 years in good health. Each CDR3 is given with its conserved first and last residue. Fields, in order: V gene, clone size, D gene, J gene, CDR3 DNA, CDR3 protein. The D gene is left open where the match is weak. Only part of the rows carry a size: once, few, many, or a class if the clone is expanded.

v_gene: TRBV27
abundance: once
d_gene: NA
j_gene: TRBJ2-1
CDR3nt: TGTGCCAGCAGTTTATATGTCCCAAGCTCCTACAATGAGCAGTTCTTC
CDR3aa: CASSLYVPSSYNEQFF

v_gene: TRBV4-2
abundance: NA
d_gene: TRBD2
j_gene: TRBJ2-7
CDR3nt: TGTGCCAGCAGCCAAGAAGGCCTAGCGGTCAACGAGCAGTACTTC
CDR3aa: CASSQEGLAVNEQYF

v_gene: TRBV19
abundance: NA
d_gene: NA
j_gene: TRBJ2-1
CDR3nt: TGTGCCAGTAGCTCCACAGGGAACCTCAATGAGCAGTTCTTC
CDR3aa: CASSSTGNLNEQFF

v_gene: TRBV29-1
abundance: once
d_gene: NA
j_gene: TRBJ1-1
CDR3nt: TGCAGCGTTGGGCCTGCCAGCCGTGAAGCTTTCTTT
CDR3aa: CSVGPASREAFF

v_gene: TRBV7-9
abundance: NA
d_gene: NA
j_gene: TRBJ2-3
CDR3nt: TGTGCCAGCAGCTTAGGGCTCCGCACAGATACGCAGTATTTT
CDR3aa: CASSLGLRTDTQYF

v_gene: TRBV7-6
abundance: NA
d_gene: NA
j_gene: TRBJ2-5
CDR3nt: TGTGCCAGCAGCTTAGCGCTGGGATACTCGAGCGGGGAGACCCAGTACTTC
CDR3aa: CASSLALGYSSGETQYF

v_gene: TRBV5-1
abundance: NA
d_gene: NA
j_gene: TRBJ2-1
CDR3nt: TGCGCCAGCAAATTGTATACTTCCTACAATGAGCAGTTCTTC
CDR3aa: CASKLYTSYNEQFF

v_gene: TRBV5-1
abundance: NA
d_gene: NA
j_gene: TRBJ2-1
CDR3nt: TGCGCCAGCAGCGTTTCTAGCAGCTCCTACAATGAGCAGTTCTTC
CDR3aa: CASSVSSSSYNEQFF

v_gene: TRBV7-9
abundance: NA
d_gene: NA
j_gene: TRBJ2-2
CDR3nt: TGTGCCAGCAGCGAACGGGCAGGGTATTACACCGGGGAGCTGTTTTTT
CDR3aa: CASSERAGYYTGELFF

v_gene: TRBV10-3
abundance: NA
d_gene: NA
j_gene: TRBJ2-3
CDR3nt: TGTGCCATCAGTGGATCAGGGGAAGGGACGCAGTATTTT
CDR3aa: CAISGSGEGTQYF

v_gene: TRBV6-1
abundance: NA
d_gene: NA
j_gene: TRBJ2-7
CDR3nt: TGTGCCAGCAGAAGACTGGCGGAGTACGAGCAGTACTTC
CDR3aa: CASRRLAEYEQYF

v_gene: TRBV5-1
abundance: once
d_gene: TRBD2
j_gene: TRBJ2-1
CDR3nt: TGCGCCAGCAGCTCGGGCGGGAGGGAAAATGAGCAGTTCTTC
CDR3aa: CASSSGGRENEQFF

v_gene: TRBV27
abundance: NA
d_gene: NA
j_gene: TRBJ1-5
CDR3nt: TGTGCCAGCAGTGGGGGAAATCAGCCCCAGCATTTT
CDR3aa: CASSGGNQPQHF

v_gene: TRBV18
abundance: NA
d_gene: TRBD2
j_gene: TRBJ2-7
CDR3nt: TGTGCCAGCTCACCATCTTTTGCGGGAGTTCACCACGAGCAGTACTTC
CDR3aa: CASSPSFAGVHHEQYF

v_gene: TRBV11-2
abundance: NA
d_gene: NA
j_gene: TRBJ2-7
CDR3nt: TGTGCCAGCAGCTTAGAAGGGCGGGCCGGGGGCGAGCAGTACTTC
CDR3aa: CASSLEGRAGGEQYF

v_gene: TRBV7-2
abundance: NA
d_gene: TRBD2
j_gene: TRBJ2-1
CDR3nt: TGTGCCAGCAGCATCGGACTAGCGGGTTACAATGAGCAGTTCTTC
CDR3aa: CASSIGLAGYNEQFF

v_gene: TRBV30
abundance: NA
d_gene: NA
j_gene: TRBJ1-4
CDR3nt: TGTGCCTGGAAGGGCCGGGATAGCTATAATGAAAAACTGTTTTTT
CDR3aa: CAWKGRDSYNEKLFF

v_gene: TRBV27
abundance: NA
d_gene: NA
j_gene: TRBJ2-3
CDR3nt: TGTGCCAGCAGTCCCGAAAGGGGTTCTCGCACAGATACGCAGTATTTT
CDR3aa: CASSPERGSRTDTQYF

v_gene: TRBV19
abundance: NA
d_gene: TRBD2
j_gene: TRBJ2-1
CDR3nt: TGTGCCAGTACGAGACTAGCGGGAGGCAATGAGCAGTTCTTC
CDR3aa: CASTRLAGGNEQFF

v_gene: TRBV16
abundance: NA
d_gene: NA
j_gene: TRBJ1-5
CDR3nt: TGTGCCAGCAGCCAAACCGCGGGGGGTAGCAATCAGCCCCAGCATTTT
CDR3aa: CASSQTAGGSNQPQHF

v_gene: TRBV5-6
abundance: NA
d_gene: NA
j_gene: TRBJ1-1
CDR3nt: TGTGCCAGCAGCTTTGGGAGCACCTGGAACACTGAAGCTTTCTTT
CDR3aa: CASSFGSTWNTEAFF

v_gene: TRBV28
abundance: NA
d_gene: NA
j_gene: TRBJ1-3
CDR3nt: TGTGCCAGCACCCAGGGTGGATCTTTCTCTGGAAACACCATATATTTT
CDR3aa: CASTQGGSFSGNTIYF

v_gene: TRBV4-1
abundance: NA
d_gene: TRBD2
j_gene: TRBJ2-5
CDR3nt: TGCGCCAGCAGCCATGCCCCGCCGGGAGGGGAGACCCAGTACTTC
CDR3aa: CASSHAPPGGETQYF

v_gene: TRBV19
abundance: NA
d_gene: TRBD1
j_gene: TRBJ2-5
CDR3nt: TGTGCCAGTAGTATAAGGGGGCGCGAGACCCAGTACTTC
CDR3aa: CASSIRGRETQYF

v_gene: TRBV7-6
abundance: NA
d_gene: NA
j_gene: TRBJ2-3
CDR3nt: TGTGCCAGCAGCTTCGGCATGAGCACAGATACGCAGTATTTT
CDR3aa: CASSFGMSTDTQYF

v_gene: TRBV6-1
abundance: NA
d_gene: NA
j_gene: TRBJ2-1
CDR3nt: TGTGCCAGCAGTGCGTACAATGAGCAGTTCTTC
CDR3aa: CASSAYNEQFF

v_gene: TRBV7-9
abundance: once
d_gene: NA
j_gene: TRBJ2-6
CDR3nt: TGTGCCAGCATCGAAAGGAGCTCTGGGGCCAACGTCCTGACTTTC
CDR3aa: CASIERSSGANVLTF

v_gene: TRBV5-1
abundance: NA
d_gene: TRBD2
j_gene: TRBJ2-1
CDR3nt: TGCGCCAGCAGCTTGGCCGGGAGGCGCAATGAGCAGTTCTTC
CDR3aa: CASSLAGRRNEQFF

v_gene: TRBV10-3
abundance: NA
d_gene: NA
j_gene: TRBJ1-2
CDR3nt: TGTGCCATCAGTGAACGGGGGACCTCTCCTGGCTACACCTTC
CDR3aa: CAISERGTSPGYTF

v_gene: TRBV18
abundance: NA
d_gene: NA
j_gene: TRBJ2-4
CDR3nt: TGTGCCAGCTCACAAACCGGGACTTTAACCGAGTACTTC
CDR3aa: CASSQTGTLTEYF

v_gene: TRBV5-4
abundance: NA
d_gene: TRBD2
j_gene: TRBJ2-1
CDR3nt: TGTGCCAGCAGCTTACCCCCGGGAGGGGGAGATGAGCAGTTCTTC
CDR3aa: CASSLPPGGGDEQFF

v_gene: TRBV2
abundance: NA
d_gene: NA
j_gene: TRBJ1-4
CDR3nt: TGTGCCAGCAGTGATCGGGGGTTTAATGAAAAACTGTTTTTT
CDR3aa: CASSDRGFNEKLFF

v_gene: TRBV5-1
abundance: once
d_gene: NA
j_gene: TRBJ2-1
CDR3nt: TGCGCCAGCAGCTTAGGTTTAGGACTTGCCTACAATGAGCAGTTCTTC
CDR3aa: CASSLGLGLAYNEQFF

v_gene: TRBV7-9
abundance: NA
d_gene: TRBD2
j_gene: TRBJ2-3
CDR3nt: TGTGCCAGCAGCTTGCCTAGCGGGAGTATAAACACAGATACGCAGTATTTT
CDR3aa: CASSLPSGSINTDTQYF

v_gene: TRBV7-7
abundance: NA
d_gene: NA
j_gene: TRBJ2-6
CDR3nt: TGTGCTAGCAGCAACCCCTGGGGTTCCGCTGGGGCCAACGTCCTGACTTTC
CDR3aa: CASSNPWGSAGANVLTF

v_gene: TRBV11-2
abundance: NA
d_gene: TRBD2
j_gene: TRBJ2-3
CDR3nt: TGTGCCAGCAGCTTAAGTCGAAGCGGGAGAGGGACAGATACGCAGTATTTT
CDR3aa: CASSLSRSGRGTDTQYF

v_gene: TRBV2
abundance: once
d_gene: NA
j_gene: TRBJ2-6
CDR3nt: TGTGCCAGCAGTTTAGACAGCTCTGGGGCCAACGTCCTGACTTTC
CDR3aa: CASSLDSSGANVLTF

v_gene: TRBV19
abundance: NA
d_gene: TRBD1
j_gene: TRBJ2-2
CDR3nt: TGTGCCAGTAGTTGGGACGGACAGGGGGCCACTATGGGTTCCGGGGAGCTGTTTTTT
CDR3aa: CASSWDGQGATMGSGELFF

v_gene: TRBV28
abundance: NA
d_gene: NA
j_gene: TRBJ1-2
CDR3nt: TGTGCCAGCAGTTTAAGACTAAACTATGGCTACACCTTC
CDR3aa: CASSLRLNYGYTF

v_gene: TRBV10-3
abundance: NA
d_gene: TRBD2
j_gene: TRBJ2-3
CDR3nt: TGTGCCATCAGTCTAGCGGGAGGCACAGATACGCAGTATTTT
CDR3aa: CAISLAGGTDTQYF

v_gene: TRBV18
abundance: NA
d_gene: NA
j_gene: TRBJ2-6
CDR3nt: TGTGCCAGCTCACGACGACCGGGGGAAGGGGCCAACGTCCTGACTTTC
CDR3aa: CASSRRPGEGANVLTF

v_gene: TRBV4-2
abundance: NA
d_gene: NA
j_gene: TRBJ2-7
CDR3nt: TGTGCCAGCAGCCGGGAAGGTAGCGGTTACGTCTACGAGCAGTACTTC
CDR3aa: CASSREGSGYVYEQYF

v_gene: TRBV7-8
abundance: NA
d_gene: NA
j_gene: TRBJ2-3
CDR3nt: TGTGCCAGCAGCCCGGGGGGCTTTTTCTCAGATACGCAGTATTTT
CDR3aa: CASSPGGFFSDTQYF

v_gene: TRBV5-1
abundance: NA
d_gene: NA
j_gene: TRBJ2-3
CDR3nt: TGCGCCAGCAGCTCCCGGGACCCGACGGAGTATTTT
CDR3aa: CASSSRDPTEYF

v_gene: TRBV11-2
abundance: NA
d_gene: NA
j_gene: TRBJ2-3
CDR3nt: TGTGCCAGCAGCCCGCGACTGGCGCGCACAGATACGCAGTATTTT
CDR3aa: CASSPRLARTDTQYF

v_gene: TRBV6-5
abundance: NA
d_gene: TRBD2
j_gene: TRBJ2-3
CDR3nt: TGTGCCAGCAGTTTTACTAGCGGGAGTTCAGATACGCAGTATTTT
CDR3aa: CASSFTSGSSDTQYF

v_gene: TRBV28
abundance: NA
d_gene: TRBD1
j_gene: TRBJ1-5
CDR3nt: TGTGCCAGCAGTTTGCCCGGGACAGCGATCAATCAGCCCCAGCATTTT
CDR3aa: CASSLPGTAINQPQHF

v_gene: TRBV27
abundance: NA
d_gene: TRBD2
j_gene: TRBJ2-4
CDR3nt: TGTGCCAGCAGTCCAATAGCGGGACTAGCCAAAAACATTCAGTACTTC
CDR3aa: CASSPIAGLAKNIQYF